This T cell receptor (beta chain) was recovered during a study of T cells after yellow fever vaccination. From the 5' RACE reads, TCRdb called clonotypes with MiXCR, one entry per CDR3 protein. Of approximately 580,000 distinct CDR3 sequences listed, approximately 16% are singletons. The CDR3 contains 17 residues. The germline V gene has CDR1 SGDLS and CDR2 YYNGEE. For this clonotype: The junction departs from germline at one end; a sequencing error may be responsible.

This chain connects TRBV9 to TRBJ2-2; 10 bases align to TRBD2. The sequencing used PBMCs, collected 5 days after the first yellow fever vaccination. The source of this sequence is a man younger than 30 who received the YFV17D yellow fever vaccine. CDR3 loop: CSSSVQSGGANTGELFF. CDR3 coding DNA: TGTTCCAGCAGCGTACAAAGCGGGGGGGCGAACACCGGGGAGCTGTTTTTT.